Presented here are 19 T cell receptor beta chains from one specimen sequenced in a study of blood T cell repertoires in COVID-19. Generated by immunoSEQ multiplex PCR, the TCRdb table keeps only in-frame clones and is missing some. Of some 20,000 clones detected, roughly nine tenths appear once; the ten largest clones hold 3.5% to 4.5%. The sequenced sample consisted of peripheral blood. These receptors came from a human donor in a cohort sampled during active COVID-19.

V and J are TRBV28 and TRBJ1-1; 7 bases agree with TRBD1. CDR3 length: 16 amino acids. The germline CDR1 and CDR2 sequences are MDHEN and SYDVKM. The ends lost 8 bases at V and 2 bases at J; junction bases unmatched: 14. For the CDR3, the DNA is TGTGCCAGCGGACTAAACAGGGGACGGGTAAACACTGAAGCTTTCTTT. This codes for CASGLNRGRVNTEAFF.

The chain recombines TRBV2 with TRBJ1-2, with TRBD1 as a possible D gene (6 bases). The CDR3 runs to 14 residues. V lost 6 bases, J lost 5 bases, and 16 bases lay in between. Germline loops: CDR1 SNHLY, CDR2 FYNNEI. For the CDR3, the DNA is TGTGCCAGCAGACTCGGACAGTCCCGGTATGGCTACACCTTC. As protein: CASRLGQSRYGYTF.

The chain couples TRBV28 to TRBJ2-3; 11 bases are a match to TRBD2. V dropped 2 bases and J dropped 2; count of bases not matched to a gene: 3. Germline loops: CDR1 MDHEN, CDR2 SYDVKM. The CDR3 length is 16 residues. In nucleotides, the CDR3 is TGTGCCAGCAGTTTAGTGACTAGCGGGGACACAGATACGCAGTATTTT. Its translation is CASSLVTSGDTDTQYF.

The V gene is TRBV7-2, the J gene TRBJ2-7; TRBD2 is a possible D gene (7 bases). Between the trimmed V and J ends, which lost 0 bases and 4 bases, there was a span of 16 bases. Germline V lookup: CDR1 SGHTA, CDR2 FQGNSA. This CDR3 spans 16 amino acids. CDR3 region: CASSLASGGQEYEQYF. The DNA of the CDR3 is TGTGCCAGCAGCTTAGCTTCGGGGGGCCAGGAATACGAGCAGTACTTC.

The chain has TRBV7-2 and TRBJ1-1; TRBD1 matches at 12 bases. The CDR3 consists of 15 residues. V lost 8 bases and J lost 4; bases outside the gene matches: 8. Germline assignment: CDR1 SGHTA and CDR2 FQGNSA. DNA for the CDR3: TGTGCCAGCCTCCGGGACAGGGGGCTGAGCACTGAAGCTTTCTTT. It specifies CASLRDRGLSTEAFF.

The chain links TRBV28 to TRBJ2-7; D is possibly TRBD1 (6 bases). CDR1 is MDHEN and CDR2 is SYDVKM in the germline V gene. The CDR3 extends over 14 amino acids. V dropped 4 bases and J dropped 3 bases, with 13 bases sitting between them. The CDR3 DNA sequence: TGTGCCAGCAGTTATGTGGGGGCGCGCTACGAGCAGTACGTC. Protein: CASSYVGARYEQYV.

The V and J genes are TRBV9 and TRBJ1-5; D not certain. The V gene lost 1 base and the J gene lost 3 bases, with 11 bases spanning the gap. The CDR3 length is 15 residues. Looked up from germline, CDR1 is SGDLS and CDR2 is YYNGEE. The chain's CDR3 is CASSVSSVANQPQHF. The DNA for the CDR3 is TGTGCCAGCAGCGTATCTTCAGTAGCCAATCAGCCCCAGCATTTT.

This chain links TRBV4-2 with TRBJ2-1; D is possibly TRBD1 (6 bases). Trimming cost V 7 bases and J 4 bases, with 17 bases left between them. Germline V gene data show CDR1 as LGHNA and CDR2 as YNFKEQ. The CDR3 extends over 15 amino acids. This chain's CDR3 is CASKGTGSRYNEQFF. The CDR3 nucleotides are TGTGCCAGCAAGGGAACAGGGTCGCGGTACAATGAGCAGTTCTTC.

This rearrangement joins TRBV30 to TRBJ2-3; 8 bases line up with TRBD1. CDR1 GTSNPN and CDR2 SVGIG come from the germline V gene (reference sequence). V dropped 2 bases and J dropped 0; count of bases not matched to a gene: 10. The CDR3 contains 17 residues. The CDR3 region has the DNA TGTGCCTGGAGTCCCCCTTGGGCAGGGGGCAGCACAGATACGCAGTATTTT. Its translation: CAWSPPWAGGSTDTQYF.

This clone was observed once. The chain uses TRBV12-3 or TRBV12-4 and TRBJ2-6; D call uncertain. This CDR3 contains 13 residues. The germline V and J ends were trimmed by 6 bases and 4 bases, with 7 bases remaining between them. CDR3 region: CASSLPGANVLTF. CDR3 DNA sequence: TGTGCCAGCAGCCTACCGGGGGCCAACGTCCTGACTTTC.

This sequence joins TRBV11-2 and TRBJ2-7; possible D gene TRBD1, 6 bases. The germline V gene has CDR1 SGHAT and CDR2 FQNNGV. CDR3 length equals 12 residues. V dropped 3 bases and J dropped 6 bases, with 9 bases sitting between them. This CDR3 is CASSLTGFEQYF. DNA for the CDR3: TGTGCCAGCAGCTTGACAGGTTTCGAGCAGTACTTC.

V usage is TRBV5-4 and J usage is TRBJ1-1; D gene ambiguous. The CDR3 consists of 18 residues. Germline CDR1 is SGHNT and CDR2 is YYREEE (reference sequence). Deletions cut 5 bases from V and 10 bases from J, with 33 bases between. CDR3 nucleotide sequence: TGTGCCAGCAGGGCAGCGGAGAGGGCCAGTCTAGGAATAAACGGAGCTTTCTTT. It yields the protein CASRAAERASLGINGAFF.

The rearrangement joins TRBV4-2 to TRBJ2-5, with 9 bases lining up with TRBD1. Germline trimming cut 4 bases from V and 5 bases from J; bases unmatched to any gene: 11. Germline assignment: CDR1 LGHNA and CDR2 YNFKEQ. The CDR3 has 16 residues. CDR3 loop: CASSPLGGQGGETQYF. The CDR3 nucleotides are TGTGCCAGCAGCCCCCTGGGGGGACAGGGTGGGGAGACCCAGTACTTC.

The rearrangement links TRBV6-5 to TRBJ1-2, with 7 positions matching TRBD1. The germline V gene encodes CDR1 MNHEY and CDR2 SVGAGI. The CDR3 spans 16 residues. The V segment lost 2 bases and the J segment 6 bases; nucleotides outside the gene matches: 12. The CDR3 loop is CASSYGGTRGPNGYTF. In DNA, the CDR3 is TGTGCCAGCAGTTACGGGGGAACGAGGGGGCCTAATGGCTACACCTTC.

This clone was counted a single time. This chain connects TRBV18 to TRBJ2-7; TRBD1 matches at 7 bases. The CDR3 has 13 residues. Germline-derived CDR1 and CDR2 are KGHSH and LQKENI. Trimming took 1 base from V and 7 from J; bases not matched to a gene: 4. The chain's CDR3 is CASSPQGAGEQYV. Written as DNA, the CDR3 is TGTGCCAGCTCACCACAGGGGGCTGGAGAGCAGTACGTC.

The V call is TRBV7-3, the J call TRBJ2-3; perhaps TRBD1 as D (6 bases). The germline V gene encodes CDR1 SGHTA and CDR2 FQGTGA. The V gene lost 4 bases and the J gene lost 1 base, with 9 bases spanning the gap. The CDR3 has 14 amino acids. CDR3 residues: CASSSRTGTDTQYF. The CDR3 DNA reads as TGTGCCAGCAGCTCGAGGACAGGCACAGATACGCAGTATTTT.

V is TRBV20-1 and J is TRBJ2-2, with D unclear. Trimming stripped 7 bases from V and 2 bases from J, with 5 bases between. The CDR3 length is 11 residues. Germline V CDR1 and CDR2: DFQATT, SNEGSKA (reference sequence). The CDR3 reads CSVSNTGELFF. CDR3 sequence (DNA): TGCAGTGTTTCAAACACCGGGGAGCTGTTTTTT.

This chain connects TRBV9 to TRBJ2-3; D is uncertain. The germline gives CDR1 SGDLS, CDR2 YYNGEE. CDR3 length: 13 residues. Trimming removed 0 bases at V and 4 bases at J, with 6 bases between. This CDR3 reads CASSVGPPDTQYF. For the CDR3, the DNA is TGTGCCAGCAGCGTAGGGCCCCCAGATACGCAGTATTTT.

In its sample, this clone was seen a few times. CDR3 loop: CAIGVAANPKHTGELFF. The CDR3 bases are TGTGCCATCGGAGTAGCGGCTAATCCCAAACACACCGGGGAGCTGTTTTTT. V is TRBV10-3 and J is TRBJ2-2, with D tentatively TRBD2 (6 bases). V was cut by 8 bases and J by 3 bases, with 22 bases left in between. Germline-derived CDR1 and CDR2 are ENHRY and SYGVKD. CDR3 length: 17 amino acids.